This TCR beta chain stems from a study of cytomegalovirus exposure and HLA in healthy donors. The trim removed 4 bases at V and 8 bases at J, leaving 13 bases unmatched. The CDR3 is 17 residues long. Germline CDR1 and CDR2: MGHRA and YSYEKL. 13 Jbeta primers and 60 Vbeta primers were used for the PCR. The data were produced by immunoSEQ multiplex PCR, yet TCRdb's version contains in-frame clones alone and is incomplete. The profile shows 120,000 or so clones, about 80% of them singletons. This clonotype originated in a male donor in good health and CMV-seronegative. The sample was PBMCs. The rearrangement uses TRBV4-1 and TRBJ2-1; 11 bases line up with TRBD2. CDR3 sequence reads: CASSPLKLAGVGHEQFF. CDR3 DNA: TGCGCCAGCAGCCCTCTAAAACTAGCGGGAGTCGGGCATGAGCAGTTCTTC.